The rows below give T cell receptor beta chains drawn from one sample of a study of blood T cell repertoires in COVID-19. TCRdb's table, derived via immunoSEQ multiplex PCR, lists solely in-frame clones and lacks some. The sample holds a few hundred thousand clones, roughly 90% seen once. The specimen sequenced was peripheral blood. These receptors were collected from a man in his late teens or twenties with COVID-19, enrolled during active disease. Both conserved end residues are part of each CDR3. A D gene is named only where the DNA matches it firmly. The size of a clone is reported for some rows only, either as once, few or many, or as a class for expanded clones.

14,.,TRBJ1-2,TRBV19,.,CASKRDPSNYGYTF,TGTGCCAGTAAGCGGGACCCTTCCAACTATGGCTACACCTTC
13,.,TRBJ1-1,TRBV29-1,.,CSVADSSNTEAFF,TGCAGCGTCGCCGACAGCTCGAACACTGAAGCTTTCTTT
17,TRBD2,TRBJ2-1,TRBV3-1/TRBV3-2,.,CASRVGTSGGRYNEQFF,TGTGCCAGCAGGGTCGGGACTAGCGGAGGGAGATACAATGAGCAGTTCTTC
16,.,TRBJ2-1,TRBV10-3,.,CAIRASLSGSYNEQFF,TGTGCCATCAGAGCCTCGTTATCAGGCTCCTACAATGAGCAGTTCTTC
12,.,TRBJ2-1,TRBV3-1/TRBV3-2,once,CASSRVEDEQFF,TGTGCCAGCAGCCGGGTGGAGGATGAGCAGTTCTTC
16,TRBD2,TRBJ2-5,TRBV11-2,.,CASSARLAGVPGTQYF,TGTGCCAGCAGCGCGAGACTAGCGGGAGTCCCGGGGACCCAGTACTTC
13,.,TRBJ2-2,TRBV12-3/TRBV12-4,.,CASSLTRAGELFF,TGTGCCAGCAGTTTGACTCGCGCCGGGGAGCTGTTTTTT
16,TRBD2,TRBJ2-1,TRBV9,.,CASSPVAGSSYNEQFF,TGTGCCAGCAGCCCCGTAGCGGGTAGCTCCTACAATGAGCAGTTCTTC
17,.,TRBJ1-4,TRBV13,.,CASSPSGGGRMGGKLFF,TGTGCCAGCAGCCCGTCGGGAGGGGGACGGATGGGAGGGAAACTGTTTTTT
14,.,TRBJ1-4,TRBV30,once,CAWRGPATNEKLFF,TGTGCCTGGAGGGGCCCAGCAACTAATGAAAAACTGTTTTTT
18,TRBD2,TRBJ2-5,TRBV11-3,.,CASSSLAGGRREWETQYF,TGTGCCAGCAGTTCACTAGCGGGAGGCCGCCGGGAATGGGAGACCCAGTACTTC
15,.,TRBJ1-6,TRBV5-8,.,CASSLRDTGDSPLHF,TGTGCCAGCAGCTTAAGGGACACGGGCGATTCACCCCTCCACTTT